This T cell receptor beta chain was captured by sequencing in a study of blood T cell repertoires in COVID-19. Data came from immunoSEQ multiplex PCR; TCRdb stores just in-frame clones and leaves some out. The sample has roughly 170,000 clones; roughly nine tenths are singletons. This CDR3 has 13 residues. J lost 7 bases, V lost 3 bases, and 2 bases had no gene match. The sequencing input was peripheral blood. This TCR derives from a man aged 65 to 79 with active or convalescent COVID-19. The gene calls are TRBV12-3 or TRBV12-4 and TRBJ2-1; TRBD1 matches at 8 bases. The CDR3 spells CASSLQGANEQFF. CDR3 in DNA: TGTGCCAGCAGTTTGCAGGGGGCTAATGAGCAGTTCTTC.